These 26 T cell receptor beta chains share one sample of origin, sequenced in a study of shared clonotypes between healthy human individuals. The protocol was immunoSEQ multiplex PCR, while the TCRdb copy is restricted to in-frame clones and leaves out a portion. The table has about 490,000 clones, around 78% seen once. The source material was PBMCs. The receptors come from a woman aged 40 to 50 in good health. Some clones in this sample may be carry-over from other donors' samples.

V is TRBV19 and J is TRBJ2-1, with 11 bases matching TRBD2. This CDR3 region has 14 residues. Germline V CDR1 and CDR2: LNHDA, SQIVND (reference sequence). Losses at the gene ends were 10 bases for V and 5 bases for J; bases not matched to a gene: 7. In DNA, the CDR3 is TGTGCCACTCTACTAGCGGGAGAACACAATGAGCAGTTCTTC. Its protein product is CATLLAGEHNEQFF.

The chain links TRBV12-5 to TRBJ2-3, with TRBD2 identical over 7 bases. The CDR3 is 12 amino acids. Germline V lookup: CDR1 LGHNT, CDR2 FRNRAP. V shed 5 bases and J 4 bases; nucleotides not matched to a gene: 0. The DNA of the CDR3 is TGTGCTAGTGGTGCGGGAGCAGATACGCAGTATTTT. It yields the protein CASGAGADTQYF.

The chain carries TRBV7-2 and TRBJ2-5; tentative D call: TRBD1 (5 bases). The CDR3 length is 14 residues. CDR1 and CDR2 from the germline V gene are SGHTA and FQGNSA. V shed 5 bases and J shed 0 bases, with 10 bases lying between them. This CDR3 is CASSVIRDQETQYF. CDR3 sequence (DNA): TGTGCCAGCAGCGTGATCAGGGACCAAGAGACCCAGTACTTC.

The V call is TRBV23-1, the J call TRBJ1-5, with 11 bases fitting TRBD1. TRBV23-1 belongs to the ORF category, with a function that is uncertain. This CDR3 contains 17 residues. Losses at the gene ends were 3 bases for V and 7 bases for J; bases not matched to a gene: 11. The CDR3 DNA sequence: TGCGCCAGCAGTCACCCGGGCCGGACAGGGGGCTTACAGCCCCAGCATTTT. Translation: CASSHPGRTGGLQPQHF.

This clone was counted a single time. This chain uses TRBV5-4 with TRBJ1-1; 7 bases agree with TRBD1. This CDR3 spans 15 amino acids. The junction had 6 bases not matched to a gene; V was cut back by 3 bases and J by 1 base. Germline CDR1 and CDR2: SGHNT and YYREEE (reference sequence). The CDR3: CASSSRQGGNTEAFF. CDR3 nucleotide sequence: TGTGCCAGCAGCTCCCGACAGGGTGGGAACACTGAAGCTTTCTTT.

The chain carries TRBV28 and TRBJ2-1; 8 bases match TRBD1. Germline CDR1 is MDHEN and CDR2 is SYDVKM. There are 15 residues in the CDR3. J was trimmed by 6 bases and V by 7 bases; bases with no gene match: 11. The CDR3 is CASKPGTGVSNEQFF. Here the CDR3 DNA reads TGTGCCAGCAAGCCCGGGACAGGCGTTTCCAATGAGCAGTTCTTC.

The V call is TRBV4-2, the J call TRBJ2-7; tentative D call: TRBD1 (6 bases). The CDR3 is 16 residues long. In germline, CDR1 is LGHNA, CDR2 YNFKEQ. V was trimmed by 3 bases and J by 0 bases, leaving 15 bases between them. For the CDR3, the DNA is TGTGCCAGCAGCCAGGGGGACACCTGGGACTCCTACGAGCAGTACTTC. It specifies CASSQGDTWDSYEQYF.

The V gene is TRBV7-9, the J gene TRBJ2-3; 10 nucleotides align to TRBD2. V dropped 6 bases and J dropped 1; count of bases not matched to a gene: 7. The CDR3 totals 16 residues. Germline values: CDR1 SEHNR, CDR2 FQNEAQ (reference sequence). Here the CDR3 DNA reads TGTGCCAGCAGAGGACTAGCGGAAAGGGGCACAGATACGCAGTATTTT. Amino acids: CASRGLAERGTDTQYF.

This CDR3 reads CSVGIGGSGNTIYF. CDR3 nucleotide sequence: TGCAGCGTTGGAATAGGGGGCTCTGGAAACACCATATATTTT. The chain carries TRBV29-1 and TRBJ1-3, with a weak D call TRBD1 (6 bases). This CDR3 comprises 14 residues. CDR1 is SQVTM and CDR2 is ANQGSEA in the germline V gene. Trimming stripped 4 bases from V and 0 bases from J, with 10 bases between.

This chain links TRBV7-9 with TRBJ2-7; D gene ambiguous. Per germline, CDR1 SEHNR and CDR2 FQNEAQ (reference sequence). The CDR3 is made up of 13 amino acids. Trimming cost V 6 bases and J 1 base, with 10 bases left between them. CDR3 coding DNA: TGTGCCAGCAGGAAGGGCGAGTCCTACGAGCAGTACTTC. Translation: CASRKGESYEQYF.

V usage is TRBV6-1 and J usage is TRBJ2-1; TRBD1 might be the D (5 bases). The CDR3 spans 17 residues. Deletions cut 2 bases from V and 0 bases from J, with 14 bases between. From germline, CDR1 is MNHNS and CDR2 SASEGT. The CDR3 nucleotides read TGTGCCAGCAGTGAAAGTAGGGGCCTCAGCTCCTACAATGAGCAGTTCTTC. Translated: CASSESRGLSSYNEQFF.

This clone was recorded many times. The chain combines TRBV18 with TRBJ1-1; D unclear. Germline CDR1 reads KGHSH; CDR2 reads LQKENI. The CDR3 totals 14 residues. The germline V and J ends were trimmed by 0 bases and 3 bases, with 8 bases remaining between them. The DNA for the CDR3 is TGTGCCAGCTCACCACCGAACAGCTACACTGAAGCTTTCTTT. It is translated as CASSPPNSYTEAFF.

The V gene is TRBV11-1, the J gene TRBJ2-7, with D tentatively TRBD2 (7 bases). The CDR3 runs to 14 residues. The ends were cut back, 5 bases at V and 7 bases at J, with 18 bases in the middle. CDR1 is SGHAT and CDR2 is FQDESV in the germline V gene (reference sequence). This CDR3 reads CASSPTGGAGEQYF. CDR3 sequence (DNA): TGTGCCAGCAGCCCGACGGGGGGCGCGGGGGAGCAGTACTTC. The full variable domain, with the rest looked up from reference TRBV11-1 and TRBJ2-7, is EAEVAQSPRYKITEKSQAVAFWCDPISGHATLYWYRQILGQGPELLVQFQDESVVDDSQLPKDRFSAERLKGVDSTLKIQPAELGDSAMYLCASSPTGGAGEQYFGPGTRLTVT.

This clone has just a few counts. This chain links TRBV28 with TRBJ1-3; unclear D gene. V gave up 7 bases and J gave up 0 bases, with 16 bases separating them. CDR1 and CDR2 from the germline V gene are MDHEN and SYDVKM. This CDR3 is built from 16 residues. This chain's CDR3 is CASIPSPPVSGNTIYF. In nucleotides, the CDR3 is TGTGCCAGCATCCCTTCCCCCCCGGTCTCTGGAAACACCATATATTTT.

This clone was picked up a small number of times. The chain joins TRBV5-4 to TRBJ1-6; a possible D gene is TRBD1 (5 bases). The germline CDR1 and CDR2 sequences are SGHNT and YYREEE (reference sequence). This CDR3 is built from 14 residues. Trimming stripped 0 bases from V and 7 bases from J, with 8 bases between. The CDR3 spells CASSLGRENSPLHF. The CDR3 nucleotides read TGTGCCAGCAGCTTGGGCAGGGAGAATTCACCCCTCCACTTT.

Regarding this clone: Additional DNA sequences in this sample encode the identical CDR3. This sequence joins TRBV5-4 and TRBJ2-1; 7 positions match TRBD1. The CDR3 sequence is 14 residues long. Germline CDR1 and CDR2: SGHNT and YYREEE (reference sequence). V shed 0 bases and J 5 bases; nucleotides not matched to a gene: 2. The CDR3 loop is CASSLGDRNNEQFF. DNA of the CDR3: TGTGCCAGCAGCTTGGGGGACAGAAACAATGAGCAGTTCTTC.

The chain couples TRBV7-8 to TRBJ2-3; 8 positions agree with TRBD2. Unmatched junction bases numbered 0, after V lost 0 bases and J lost 4 bases. This CDR3 is built from 14 residues. CDR1 SGHVS and CDR2 FQNEAQ come from the germline V gene. The CDR3 loop reads CASSLATSADTQYF. The DNA for the CDR3 is TGTGCCAGCAGCTTAGCGACTAGCGCAGATACGCAGTATTTT.

This clone appeared a few times. This CDR3 reads CASSQDNPQTGEQFF. In nucleotides, the CDR3 is TGTGCCAGCAGCCAAGATAATCCCCAGACAGGTGAGCAGTTCTTC. V is TRBV4-2 and J is TRBJ2-1; weak D call: TRBD1 (6 bases). This CDR3 spans 15 amino acids. The V gene's germline CDR1 is LGHNA and CDR2 YNFKEQ. V lost 0 bases, J lost 9 bases, and 15 bases lay in between.

This chain links TRBV10-2 with TRBJ1-1, with TRBD1 as a possible D gene (6 bases). The CDR3 contains 13 residues. Between the trimmed V and J ends, which lost 3 bases and 3 bases, there was a span of 8 bases. Germline V CDR1 and CDR2: WSHSY, SAAADI. The CDR3 is CASSDGQHTEAFF. For the CDR3, the DNA is TGCGCCAGCAGTGATGGACAGCACACTGAAGCTTTCTTT.

The rearrangement uses TRBV4-3 and TRBJ2-2; TRBD1 matches 10 bases. This CDR3 is 17 amino acids long. Germline V CDR1 and CDR2: LGHNA, YSLEER. V shed 5 bases, J shed 5 bases, and the junction held 11 bases outside the gene matches. The CDR3 region is CASSLGDRGRATGELFF. CDR3 nucleotides: TGCGCCAGCAGCTTGGGGGACAGGGGCCGCGCAACCGGGGAGCTGTTTTTT.

This chain connects TRBV2 to TRBJ2-1, with 9 bases that match TRBD2. V lost 4 bases to trimming and J lost 14 bases; unmatched junction nucleotides: 3. This CDR3 region has 11 residues. In germline, CDR1 is SNHLY, CDR2 FYNNEI. The CDR3 protein is CASSGASGEFF. The CDR3 DNA sequence: TGTGCCAGCAGTGGGGCTAGCGGGGAGTTCTTC.

The chain combines TRBV6-6 with TRBJ2-7; possibly TRBD1 or TRBD2 for D (5 bases each). Germline V gene sequence: CDR1 MNHNY, CDR2 SVGAGI (reference sequence). The germline V and J ends were trimmed by 2 bases and 2 bases, with 10 bases remaining between them. CDR3 length: 14 amino acids. The CDR3 loop is CASSYRDGPYEQYF. The CDR3 coding sequence is TGTGCCAGCAGTTACCGGGACGGTCCCTACGAGCAGTACTTC.

This clone was detected once. The sample carries other DNA sequences with the same CDR3. The V gene is TRBV27, the J gene TRBJ1-5, with D perhaps TRBD1 (5 bases). This CDR3 is built from 14 residues. Between the trimmed V and J ends, which lost 3 bases and 3 bases, there was a span of 9 bases. Per germline, CDR1 MNHEY and CDR2 SMNVEV (reference sequence). CDR3: CASSFRGSNQPQHF. CDR3 bases: TGTGCCAGCAGTTTCCGGGGGTCCAATCAGCCCCAGCATTTT.

This clone has just one count. V and J are TRBV28 and TRBJ1-2; a possible D gene is TRBD1 (5 bases). The germline V and J ends were trimmed by 3 bases and 8 bases, with 10 bases remaining between them. Germline CDR1 is MDHEN and CDR2 is SYDVKM. This CDR3 has 12 amino acids. The CDR3 DNA sequence: TGTGCCAGCAGTTTTATAAGGGGAGGCTACACCTTC. Amino acid sequence: CASSFIRGGYTF.

This clone showed up just once. The chain links TRBV4-3 to TRBJ2-1; the match to TRBD1 covers 10 bases. The length of the CDR3 is 15 residues. CDR1 and CDR2 (germline): LGHNA, YSLEER. V trimming: 1 base; J trimming: 10 bases; junction bases outside the gene matches: 7. CDR3 DNA: TGCGCCAGCAGCCAAGGGGGACAGGGGTGGTCAGAGCAGTTCTTC. It is translated as CASSQGGQGWSEQFF.

The table lists this clone with a few counts. The chain couples TRBV7-3 to TRBJ2-3; D not certain. CDR1 and CDR2 from the germline V gene are SGHTA and FQGTGA. This CDR3 region has 13 residues. V lost 6 bases, J lost 4 bases, and 11 bases lay in between. CDR3 in amino acids: CASSLEIADTQYF. The CDR3 coding sequence is TGTGCCAGCAGTCTCGAAATCGCAGATACGCAGTATTTT.